This entry describes one TCR beta chain. Libraries were prepared by immunoSEQ multiplex PCR; TCRdb keeps only in-frame clonotypes and omits some of them. The top ten hold 6.5% to 9% of the sample, which has 200,000 to 250,000 clones, 80% seen once. These data are taken from a study of blood T cell repertoires in COVID-19. Across the whole study: Spain, Italy and the United States supplied samples that represented acute and convalescent COVID-19. Nucleic acid was either cDNA or gDNA, and it came from T cells, B-cell-depleted T cells, or PBMCs.

The CDR3 runs to 13 residues. Germline assignment: CDR1 SGHAT and CDR2 FQNNGV. V trimming: 5 bases; J trimming: 8 bases; junction bases outside the gene matches: 5. Allocation to cohorts depended on clinical history reported by the participants. What was sequenced was PBMCs or T cells enriched from blood (not recorded which). The receptor comes from a woman aged 40 to 55 with acute COVID-19. The V call is TRBV11-2, the J call TRBJ1-2; 10 nucleotides line up with TRBD1. This CDR3 is CASSRDRGFGYTF. The CDR3 coding sequence is TGTGCCAGCAGCCGGGACAGGGGTTTCGGCTACACCTTC.